The source of this T cell receptor beta chain is a study of blood T cells in healthy people across ages. Study-wide results and limits: In the absence of known donor CMV status, changes in expanded clonotypes were possibly confounded.

Only a few counts were recorded for this clonotype. Its specificity is not known. Germline V gives CDR1 SQVTM, CDR2 ANQGSEA. CDR3 size: 11 residues. The V gene lost 7 bases and the J gene lost 9 bases, with 14 bases spanning the gap. Through a sample-barcoded 5' primer and a J-beta primer mix, a second PCR was run for roughly 7 to 12 cycles. Every single cDNA molecule received a tag from a template-switch adaptor with 12 random nucleotides. In TCRdb, the 5' RACE reads were re-called with MiXCR into one record per CDR3 protein. Of about 760,000 distinct CDR3 sequences listed, more than 50% are singletons.

The origin of this receptor is a man aged 40-55 years in good health. Sequenced material: blood. This chain uses TRBV29-1 with TRBJ2-3; a weak D match, TRBD1 (5 bases). The DNA for the CDR3 is TGCAGCGAAGACAGTTCTGGAACGCAGTATTTT. The encoded protein is CSEDSSGTQYF.